One sample yielded the 11 T cell receptor beta chains listed below, sequenced in a study of cytomegalovirus exposure and HLA in healthy donors. Primers for the PCR totalled 60 Vbeta and 13 Jbeta. Here immunoSEQ multiplex PCR was the method, and the copy in TCRdb shows in-frame clones only, minus some. The sample includes about 160,000 clones, roughly nine tenths seen only once; the top ten take over 0.8%. The sequenced sample consisted of PBMCs. These receptors came from a woman between 25 and 40 years old in good health and CMV-seronegative.

The CDR3 DNA reads TGTGCCATCAGTGAGTCGAGCGTTCATGAGCAGTTCTTC. Encoded protein: CAISESSVHEQFF. The rearrangement joins TRBV10-3 to TRBJ2-1; D not certain. This CDR3 has 13 amino acids. The germline V and J ends were trimmed by 0 bases and 8 bases, with 8 bases remaining between them. Germline CDR1 ENHRY, CDR2 SYGVKD.

Comment on this clone: Relative to the germline gene, one junction end is altered; a read error may explain this. This rearrangement joins TRBV10-1 to TRBJ1-1; D uncertain. Germline V gene sequence: CDR1 WNHNN, CDR2 SYGVQD (reference sequence). This CDR3 is built from 14 residues. The CDR3 spells CASSESTGGAEALF. DNA of the CDR3: TGCGCCAGCAGTGAGTCGACCGGAGGCGCTGAAGCTCTCTTT.

This chain joins TRBV10-3 and TRBJ1-1, with D perhaps TRBD1 (5 bases). Trimming stripped 0 bases from V and 2 bases from J, with 7 bases between. Germline V gives CDR1 ENHRY, CDR2 SYGVKD. This CDR3 spans 14 amino acids. CDR3 DNA sequence: TGTGCCATCAGTGAGTCTCAGGGAAACACTGAAGCTTTCTTT. Its protein product is CAISESQGNTEAFF.

The chain uses TRBV7-2 and TRBJ2-7; 9 positions match TRBD1. Germline V CDR1 and CDR2: SGHTA, FQGNSA. The ends lost 0 bases at V and 4 bases at J; junction bases unmatched: 13. The CDR3 has 18 amino acids. The CDR3 DNA reads as TGTGCCAGCAGCTTAGCGGGGGTCAGGACAGGGGTAGAATACGAGCAGTACTTC. Amino acids: CASSLAGVRTGVEYEQYF.

This clone was observed once. The chain uses TRBV19 and TRBJ2-4, with 14 bases that match TRBD2. Germline values: CDR1 LNHDA, CDR2 SQIVND (reference sequence). The CDR3 runs to 16 residues. The V segment lost 3 bases and the J segment 6 bases; nucleotides outside the gene matches: 4. The CDR3 region has the DNA TGTGCCAGTAGTATCAAGGGGACTAGCGGGGGAAACATTCAGTACTTC. Its protein product is CASSIKGTSGGNIQYF. Drawing the rest from reference TRBV19 and TRBJ2-4, the complete variable domain is DGGITQSPKYLFRKEGQNVTLSCEQNLNHDAMYWYRQDPGQGLRLIYYSQIVNDFQKGDIAEGYSVSREKKESFPLTVTSAQKNPTAFYLCASSIKGTSGGNIQYFGAGTRLSVL.

V gene TRBV27 combines with J gene TRBJ2-1; the match to TRBD2 covers 8 bases. The CDR3 extends over 16 amino acids. The ends lost 4 bases at V and 2 bases at J; junction bases unmatched: 7. Germline-derived CDR1 and CDR2 are MNHEY and SMNVEV (reference sequence). The CDR3 coding sequence is TGTGCCAGCAGTTCACCTACGGGACTAGCCTACAATGAGCAGTTCTTC. Translation: CASSSPTGLAYNEQFF.

The V and J genes are TRBV28 and TRBJ1-3; D is unclear. The germline V gene encodes CDR1 MDHEN and CDR2 SYDVKM. The CDR3 totals 15 residues. Trimming removed 3 bases at V and 0 bases at J, with 9 bases between. CDR3 sequence (DNA): TGTGCCAGCAGTTTCCCGCGACTCTCTGGAAACACCATATATTTT. This codes for CASSFPRLSGNTIYF.

The chain uses TRBV14 and TRBJ2-4; D possibly corresponds to TRBD2 (5 bases). This CDR3 is built from 16 residues. With 5 bases removed from V and 6 bases from J, the gap between germline ends came to 20 bases. Germline CDR1 and CDR2: SGHDN and FVKESK. The CDR3 reads CASSSNQGSPGNIQYF. The CDR3 coding sequence is TGTGCCAGCAGCTCTAACCAAGGGAGTCCTGGAAACATTCAGTACTTC. Full variable domain (rest looked up from reference TRBV14 and TRBJ2-4): EAGVTQFPSHSVIEKGQTVTLRCDPISGHDNLYWYRRVMGKEIKFLLHFVKESKQDESGMPNNRFLAERTGGTYSTLKVQPAELEDSGVYFCASSSNQGSPGNIQYFGAGTRLSVL.

The chain recombines TRBV19 with TRBJ2-5; 10 nucleotides line up with TRBD1. V gave up 5 bases and J gave up 2 bases; unmatched junction bases: 2. Germline V gives CDR1 LNHDA, CDR2 SQIVND (reference sequence). The CDR3 runs 14 residues. The chain's CDR3 is CASSGTGAQETQYF. DNA of the CDR3: TGTGCCAGTAGTGGGACAGGGGCTCAAGAGACCCAGTACTTC.

This chain joins TRBV5-1 and TRBJ2-7, with D possibly TRBD2 on 6 matching bases. The CDR3 contains 15 residues. Germline V CDR1 and CDR2: SGHRS, YFSETQ. V lost 4 bases and J lost 2, with 16 bases in between. The CDR3 DNA reads as TGCGCCAGCAGCGGAGGGTCGACGGTGACCTACGAGCAGTACTTC. Translation: CASSGGSTVTYEQYF.

Note on this clone: The same CDR3 also results from other DNA sequences found in this sample. The V gene is TRBV15, the J gene TRBJ1-1; the D gene is possibly TRBD1 (6 bases). This CDR3 spans 13 amino acids. Germline V gene data show CDR1 as LNHNV and CDR2 as YYDKDF (reference sequence). V was clipped by 3 bases and J by 2 bases, with 7 bases between them. The CDR3 nucleotides are TGTGCCACCAGCAGGGACAGAAACACTGAAGCTTTCTTT. Translated: CATSRDRNTEAFF.